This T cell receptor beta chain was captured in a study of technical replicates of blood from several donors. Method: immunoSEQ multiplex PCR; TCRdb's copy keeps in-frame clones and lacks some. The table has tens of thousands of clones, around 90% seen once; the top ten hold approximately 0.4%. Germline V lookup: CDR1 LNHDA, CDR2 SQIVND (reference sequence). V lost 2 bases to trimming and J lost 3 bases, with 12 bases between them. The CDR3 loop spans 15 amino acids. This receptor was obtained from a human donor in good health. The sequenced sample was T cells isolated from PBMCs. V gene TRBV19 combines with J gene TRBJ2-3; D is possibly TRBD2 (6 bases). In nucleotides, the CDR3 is TGTGCCAGTAGTATAACGGGAGTACGTACAGATACGCAGTATTTT. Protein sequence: CASSITGVRTDTQYF.